Listed below are T cell receptor beta chains from one sample, sequenced in a study of cytotoxic CD8 clonotypes in ibrutinib-treated CLL. The data were produced by immunoSEQ multiplex PCR, yet TCRdb's version contains in-frame clones alone and is incomplete. The sample contains about 44,000 clones, 60% to 75% of which appear only once. The material sequenced was PBMCs, taken after 12 months of ibrutinib treatment. All receptors derive from a human donor with chronic lymphocytic leukemia. CDR3s include the opening cysteine and the closing phenylalanine or tryptophan. The D gene is left open where the match is weak. Not all rows give a size; the values are once, few, many and, for expanded clones, a class.

J gene,clone size,D gene,V gene,CDR3 DNA,CDR3 protein
TRBJ2-5,-,-,TRBV19,TGTGCCAGTAGTTTTTCAGGGGCAGAGACCCAGTACTTC,CASSFSGAETQYF
TRBJ1-2,-,-,TRBV10-3,TGTGCCATCAGTGGACAGCCTAACTATGGCTACACCTTC,CAISGQPNYGYTF
TRBJ2-7,-,TRBD2,TRBV11-1,TGTGCCAGCAGCCTAACTAGCGACCCCTCCTACGAGCAGTACTTC,CASSLTSDPSYEQYF
TRBJ2-7,-,TRBD2,TRBV6-1,TGTGCCAGCAGTGAACTAGCGGGTCCCTACGAGCAGTACTTC,CASSELAGPYEQYF
TRBJ2-3,-,-,TRBV15,TGTGCCACCAGCAGGCCCCCGACAGATACGCAGTATTTT,CATSRPPTDTQYF
TRBJ2-3,-,-,TRBV10-2,TGCGCCAGCAGTGAGTCGCTGGGGACCACAGATACGCAGTATTTT,CASSESLGTTDTQYF
TRBJ1-1,-,TRBD1,TRBV9,TGTGCCAGCAGCCCCCGACAGGGACTCACTGAAGCTTTCTTT,CASSPRQGLTEAFF
TRBJ1-2,-,TRBD1,TRBV19,TGTGCCAGTAGTATGTGGCCCACAGGGGAGTATGGCTACACCTTC,CASSMWPTGEYGYTF
TRBJ2-5,once,-,TRBV7-8,TGTGCCAGCAGCCCCCAAGAGACCCAGTACTTC,CASSPQETQYF
TRBJ1-3,-,-,TRBV6-1,TGTGCCAGCAGACAGTTAAACACCATATATTTT,CASRQLNTIYF
TRBJ2-1,-,TRBD2,TRBV6-5,TGTGCCAGCAGTTACCTACGGACTAGCGGAGCCAATGAGCAGTTCTTC,CASSYLRTSGANEQFF
TRBJ2-5,-,TRBD1,TRBV4-2,TGTGCCAGCAGCCAATCGGACAGGGGAGAGACCCAGTACTTC,CASSQSDRGETQYF
TRBJ1-1,-,-,TRBV19,TGTGCCAGTAGTAAACCGGGACGGAACACTGAAGCTTTCTTT,CASSKPGRNTEAFF
TRBJ1-2,few,-,TRBV6-6,TGTGCCAGCAAACCTGACAGCCCAGCTAACTATGGCTACACCTTC,CASKPDSPANYGYTF
TRBJ2-7,few,-,TRBV25-1,TGTGCCAGCAGTGACGGGACCTACGAGCAGTACTTC,CASSDGTYEQYF
TRBJ2-7,few,-,TRBV7-2,TGTGCCAGCAGCTTACCGGGGTACGAGCAGTACTTC,CASSLPGYEQYF
TRBJ1-2,many,-,TRBV28,TGTGCCAGCAGGGAAGAGGGCACCAACTATGGCTACACCTTC,CASREEGTNYGYTF
TRBJ2-5,-,TRBD1,TRBV9,TGTGCCAGCAGCGGGGGGACAGGGAGCGGAGAGACCCAGTACTTC,CASSGGTGSGETQYF
TRBJ2-6,-,TRBD1,TRBV4-3,TGCGCCAGCAGCCAGGATGGACAGGGCTCTGGGGCCAACGTCCTGACTTTC,CASSQDGQGSGANVLTF
TRBJ2-3,-,TRBD2,TRBV15,TGTGCCACCAGTAGGGGCGGGAGAGACGATACGCAGTATTTT,CATSRGGRDDTQYF
TRBJ2-2,-,-,TRBV5-6,TGTGCCAGCAGCTTGGATGTGACGGGACCCTCCGGGGAGCTGTTTTTT,CASSLDVTGPSGELFF
TRBJ1-5,few,-,TRBV2,TGTGCCAGCAGTGGGACAGTAAATCAGCCCCAGCATTTT,CASSGTVNQPQHF
TRBJ2-1,-,TRBD2,TRBV7-9,TGTGCCAGCAGCTTCGGGACTAGCGGGAGCGGTGAGCAGTTCTTC,CASSFGTSGSGEQFF
TRBJ2-7,few,-,TRBV28,TGTGCCAGCAGTCCTTATAAGGGGATCTACGAGCAGTACTTC,CASSPYKGIYEQYF
TRBJ1-1,-,TRBD1,TRBV11-3,TGTGCCAGCAGCTTGGACAGGGAGACTGAAGCTTTCTTT,CASSLDRETEAFF
TRBJ1-1,once,TRBD1,TRBV5-1,TGCGCCAGCAGCGGGGGACAGGAGTCCACTGAAGCTTTCTTT,CASSGGQESTEAFF
TRBJ2-5,-,-,TRBV6-1,TGTGCCAGCAGCCTACAGGGTCAACGGGAGACCCAGTACTTC,CASSLQGQRETQYF
TRBJ2-7,-,-,TRBV9,TGTGCCACCACGACGAGGGGGAGGAGGTACGAGCAGTACTTC,CATTTRGRRYEQYF
TRBJ2-7,-,-,TRBV10-3,TGTGCCATCAGTGAGACGAGCGCCCGCTCCTACGAGCAGTACTTC,CAISETSARSYEQYF
TRBJ2-1,few,TRBD1,TRBV5-4,TGTGCCAGCAGCGTAGACAGGGGTGAGCAGTTCTTC,CASSVDRGEQFF
TRBJ2-7,-,-,TRBV7-2,TGTGCCAGCAGCCCCAACGAGGCATCCTACGAGCAGTACTTC,CASSPNEASYEQYF
TRBJ2-7,-,-,TRBV6-5,TGTGCCAGCAGTTCTTCAGGGATTTACGAGCAGTACTTC,CASSSSGIYEQYF
TRBJ2-7,-,-,TRBV5-1,TGCGCCAGCACCATTTTTCCGGGACAAGGAATCACCTACGAGCAGTACTTC,CASTIFPGQGITYEQYF
TRBJ2-5,-,-,TRBV5-4,TGTGCCAGCAGCCGAGTCCCCCGGAGTGAAGAGACCCAGTACTTC,CASSRVPRSEETQYF
TRBJ2-7,once,-,TRBV4-3,TGCGCCAGCAGTCCGGAAGACGGGTACGAGCAGTACTTC,CASSPEDGYEQYF
TRBJ1-4,-,-,TRBV9,TGTGCCAGCAGCGTAGAGGACTTACCAAATGAAAAACTGTTTTTT,CASSVEDLPNEKLFF
TRBJ1-1,-,-,TRBV6-7,TGTGCCAGCAGCCCCGAATCTACCAACACTGAAGCTTTCTTT,CASSPESTNTEAFF
TRBJ2-7,-,-,TRBV29-1,TGCAGCGTTGCACAGGGCACTACTCCTTCCTACGAGCAGTACTTC,CSVAQGTTPSYEQYF